Each of the 29 T cell receptor beta chains below was sequenced from the same sample in a study of blood T cell repertoires in COVID-19. The assay was immunoSEQ multiplex PCR, and TCRdb's table has in-frame clones only and misses some. The repertoire holds approximately 180,000 clones, with roughly 84% as singletons. Sequencing was carried out using peripheral blood. The receptors here all came from a woman of 80 years or more with acute or convalescent COVID-19.

The J gene is TRBJ1-6, the V gene TRBV27, with D possibly being TRBD1 (6 bases). Deletions cut 6 bases from V and 3 bases from J, with 15 bases between. The germline V gene encodes CDR1 MNHEY and CDR2 SMNVEV (reference sequence). This CDR3 comprises 16 residues. CDR3 in amino acids: CASRRAGTNYNSPLHF. The DNA for the CDR3 is TGTGCCAGCAGACGCGCCGGGACAAACTATAATTCACCCCTCCACTTT.

This chain links TRBV9 with TRBJ2-1; possible D gene TRBD2, 5 bases. The CDR3 runs 14 residues. The germline gives CDR1 SGDLS, CDR2 YYNGEE. V dropped 4 bases and J dropped 7 bases, with 15 bases sitting between them. The CDR3 bases are TGTGCCAGCAGCCCCCAGGTAGCGCGGAATGAGCAGTTCTTC. This encodes CASSPQVARNEQFF.

The genes are TRBV21-1 and TRBJ2-7; TRBD2, the table's D call, lacks a check against the DNA. TRBV21-1 represents a pseudogene. The CDR3 extends over 15 amino acids. The CDR3 here is CASSGTSLTSYEQYF. The CDR3 nucleotides are TGTGCCAGCAGCGGAACTAGTCTCACCTCCTACGAGCAGTACTTC.

Comments on this clone: The same CDR3 is also encoded by other DNA sequences in this sample. The chain has TRBV15 and TRBJ1-3, with TRBD1 identical over 7 bases. The germline V gene has CDR1 LNHNV and CDR2 YYDKDF (reference sequence). The V and J ends lost 0 bases and 4 bases, in that order; junction bases with no gene match: 3. The CDR3 is 15 residues long. The CDR3 sequence: CATSRDQGGGNTIYF. In DNA, the CDR3 is TGTGCCACCAGCAGAGATCAAGGGGGCGGAAACACCATATATTTT.

The chain combines TRBV7-2 with TRBJ2-5; possibly TRBD2 for D (5 bases). The CDR3 length is 13 residues. Germline values: CDR1 SGHTA, CDR2 FQGNSA. Trimming stripped 5 bases from V and 7 bases from J, with 14 bases between. CDR3 residues: CASSLEVPRTQYF. The CDR3 nucleotides are TGTGCCAGCAGCCTGGAGGTACCACGGACCCAGTACTTC.

The chain links TRBV2 to TRBJ1-2; 7 bases are a match to TRBD1. With V trimmed by 8 bases and J by 8 bases, 5 bases remained unmatched. Germline V gene lookup returns CDR1 SNHLY and CDR2 FYNNEI. The CDR3 has 11 amino acids. CDR3 sequence: CASVRGSGYTF. In nucleotides, the CDR3 is TGTGCCAGCGTCAGGGGGAGCGGCTACACCTTC. The entire variable domain, with the rest obtained from reference TRBV2 and TRBJ1-2, is as follows: EPEVTQTPSHQVTQMGQEVILRCVPISNHLYFYWYRQILGQKVEFLVSFYNNEISEKSEIFDDQFSVERPDGSNFTLKIRSTKLEDSAMYFCASVRGSGYTFGSGTRLTVV.

This sequence joins TRBV7-2 and TRBJ1-2; the match to TRBD1 covers 7 bases. This CDR3 spans 13 amino acids. The germline gives CDR1 SGHTA, CDR2 FQGNSA. With V trimmed by 1 base and J by 11 bases, 7 bases remained unmatched. CDR3 sequence: CASSLGGQPRYTF. The CDR3 nucleotides read TGTGCCAGCAGCTTAGGGGGACAGCCGAGGTACACCTTC.

The chain has TRBV7-3 and TRBJ2-2; D possibly corresponds to TRBD2 (5 bases). V lost 5 bases to trimming and J lost 6 bases, with 16 bases between them. The germline V gene encodes CDR1 SGHTA and CDR2 FQGTGA. This CDR3 has 15 amino acids. The DNA for the CDR3 is TGTGCCAGCAGCGGGGAGCCCTCCTTCTCCGGGGAGCTGTTTTTT. It codes for CASSGEPSFSGELFF.

The chain recombines TRBV28 with TRBJ2-1; TRBD2 aligns across 7 bases. From germline, CDR1 is MDHEN and CDR2 SYDVKM. The CDR3 contains 15 residues. J lost 7 bases, V lost 1 base, and 7 bases had no gene match. The CDR3 protein is CASSLSRTRANEQFF. CDR3 nucleotides: TGTGCCAGCAGTTTATCCCGGACTAGGGCGAATGAGCAGTTCTTC.

V and J are TRBV19 and TRBJ1-2; no firm D call. Trimming removed 6 bases at V and 4 bases at J, with 21 bases between. Germline CDR1 is LNHDA and CDR2 is SQIVND (reference sequence). The CDR3 consists of 16 residues. The CDR3 is CASRQRERWSGYGYTF. CDR3 bases: TGTGCCAGTAGACAGAGGGAGAGGTGGTCGGGCTATGGCTACACCTTC.

The CDR3 protein is CAISPGQGRTDTQYF. Here the CDR3 DNA reads TGTGCCATCAGTCCAGGACAGGGGAGAACAGATACGCAGTATTTT. V is TRBV10-3 and J is TRBJ2-3; TRBD1 matches 9 bases. V was pared by 5 bases and J by 3 bases, with 6 bases of the junction left unmatched. Germline V CDR1 and CDR2: ENHRY, SYGVKD. The CDR3 sequence is 15 residues long.

The chain employs TRBV18 and TRBJ2-7, with 8 bases aligning to TRBD1. This CDR3 has 14 residues. Germline-derived CDR1 and CDR2 are KGHSH and LQKENI. V lost 6 bases, J lost 1 base, and 5 bases stayed unmatched. This CDR3 is CASSSRDRSYEQYF. The CDR3 coding sequence is TGTGCCAGCTCGTCCCGGGACAGGTCCTACGAGCAGTACTTC.

J is TRBJ1-1 and V is TRBV6-6; D gene ambiguous. The CDR3 has 13 amino acids. With 4 bases removed from V and 1 base from J, the gap between germline ends came to 7 bases. CDR1 is MNHNY, CDR2 SVGAGI, per germline (reference sequence). The CDR3 coding sequence is TGTGCCAGCAGTTTACGGGGGAACACTGAAGCTTTCTTT. Amino acid sequence: CASSLRGNTEAFF.

This clone has just one count. The J gene is TRBJ2-2, the V gene TRBV12-2; the listed D gene, TRBD1, was not tested against the DNA. TRBV12-2 has pseudogene status. The CDR3 loop spans 16 amino acids. CDR3 sequence: CASRPKGRLNTGELFF. The CDR3 DNA follows: TGTGCAAGTCGCCCTAAAGGCAGGCTGAACACCGGGGAGCTGTTTTTT.

J is TRBJ2-7 and V is TRBV5-1, with 7 bases that match TRBD1. V lost 2 bases, J lost 3 bases, and 5 bases stayed unmatched. CDR1 and CDR2 from the germline V gene are SGHRS and YFSETQ. The CDR3 has 14 residues. The CDR3 is CASSLGTADYEQYF. As DNA, the CDR3 is TGCGCCAGCAGCTTAGGGACAGCAGACTACGAGCAGTACTTC.

The chain links TRBV19 to TRBJ1-4; no clear D gene. Trimming took 8 bases from V and 7 from J, leaving 17 bases between them. This CDR3 comprises 14 residues. CDR1 and CDR2 (germline): LNHDA, SQIVND (reference sequence). The CDR3, as DNA: TGTGCCAGTGGCCAGGCCGGGGTGGGTGAAAAACTGTTTTTT. Translated, it gives CASGQAGVGEKLFF.

The rearrangement uses TRBV5-1 and TRBJ2-7; TRBD2 matches at 10 bases. J was trimmed by 1 base and V by 4 bases; bases with no gene match: 5. Germline loops: CDR1 SGHRS, CDR2 YFSETQ. The CDR3 is made up of 15 amino acids. The CDR3 loop is CASSLRTSGSYEQYF. CDR3 DNA sequence: TGCGCCAGCAGCCTAAGGACTAGCGGATCCTACGAGCAGTACTTC.

The chain is built from TRBV6-5 and TRBJ2-7; the D gene is possibly TRBD2 (5 bases). The V end lost 2 bases, the J end lost 1 base, and 12 bases lay between the germline ends. The V gene's germline CDR1 is MNHEY and CDR2 SVGAGI. CDR3 length: 15 residues. The CDR3 region is CASSYRGGFSYEQYF. The CDR3 DNA sequence: TGTGCCAGCAGTTACCGGGGTGGGTTTTCCTACGAGCAGTACTTC.

The chain carries TRBV10-3 and TRBJ2-1; D not resolved. V lost 1 base, J lost 7 bases, and 8 bases lay in between. The CDR3 extends over 13 amino acids. The germline CDR1 and CDR2 sequences are ENHRY and SYGVKD. CDR3 nucleotide sequence: TGTGCCATCAGTGAGTGGCCGGAGAATGAGCAGTTCTTC. Translation: CAISEWPENEQFF.

The gene calls are TRBV7-2 and TRBJ1-6, with D possibly matching TRBD1 (6 bases). The CDR3 has 17 residues. In germline, CDR1 is SGHTA, CDR2 FQGNSA. Trimming cost V 1 base and J 6 bases, with 16 bases left between them. This CDR3 is CASSLGGTIALNSPLHF. CDR3 bases: TGTGCCAGCAGCTTAGGGGGGACAATCGCCCTTAATTCACCCCTCCACTTT. The full variable domain, with the rest looked up from reference TRBV7-2 and TRBJ1-6, is GAGVSQSPSNKVTEKGKDVELRCDPISGHTALYWYRQSLGQGLEFLIYFQGNSAPDKSGLPSDRFSAERTGGSVSTLTIQRTQQEDSAVYLCASSLGGTIALNSPLHFGNGTRLTVT.

The chain joins TRBV19 to TRBJ1-2, with D unresolved. Per germline, CDR1 LNHDA and CDR2 SQIVND (reference sequence). The CDR3 spans 15 residues. Trimming left V 3 bases short and J 8 bases short, with 19 bases between. In nucleotides, the CDR3 is TGTGCCAGTAGTATTAATCTGGAGGGAAGAACGGGCTACACCTTC. This codes for CASSINLEGRTGYTF. Drawing the rest from reference TRBV19 and TRBJ1-2, the complete variable domain is DGGITQSPKYLFRKEGQNVTLSCEQNLNHDAMYWYRQDPGQGLRLIYYSQIVNDFQKGDIAEGYSVSREKKESFPLTVTSAQKNPTAFYLCASSINLEGRTGYTFGSGTRLTVV.

CDR3 residues: CASSTTRNSRYGYTF. For the CDR3, the DNA is TGTGCCAGTAGTACCACCCGAAACAGCCGATATGGCTACACCTTC. The chain links TRBV19 to TRBJ1-2; D remains unclear. Trimming removed 4 bases at V and 5 bases at J, with 17 bases between. This CDR3 is built from 15 residues. CDR1 and CDR2 from the germline V gene are LNHDA and SQIVND (reference sequence).

The genes are TRBV10-3 and TRBJ2-1, with 9 bases aligning to TRBD2. Germline assignment: CDR1 ENHRY and CDR2 SYGVKD. The CDR3 loop spans 17 amino acids. Unmatched junction bases numbered 13, after V lost 4 bases and J lost 6 bases. The CDR3 region has the DNA TGTGCCATCAGTGGTGCGGCACGCGGGAGGGCGCGCAATGAGCAGTTCTTC. This sequence encodes CAISGAARGRARNEQFF.

The chain carries TRBV5-1 and TRBJ2-1; D is undetermined. In germline, CDR1 is SGHRS, CDR2 YFSETQ. The V end lost 4 bases, the J end lost 1 base, and 9 bases lay between the germline ends. The CDR3 consists of 14 residues. The CDR3 here is CASSPPESYNEQFF. CDR3 nucleotide sequence: TGCGCCAGCAGCCCCCCAGAATCCTACAATGAGCAGTTCTTC.

The chain uses TRBV7-2 and TRBJ1-2, with 7 nucleotides matching TRBD1. The CDR3 contains 14 residues. Germline V lookup: CDR1 SGHTA, CDR2 FQGNSA. V dropped 5 bases and J dropped 8; count of bases not matched to a gene: 11. CDR3 sequence: CASSPRRQGGGYTF. CDR3 bases: TGTGCCAGCAGCCCCCGGCGACAGGGAGGAGGCTACACCTTC.

The chain has TRBV6-5 and TRBJ1-6, with TRBD1 identical over 7 bases. Germline V lookup: CDR1 MNHEY, CDR2 SVGAGI. The ends lost 0 bases at V and 8 bases at J; junction bases unmatched: 7. This CDR3 is built from 16 residues. The CDR3 spells CASSYSTGRWDSPLHF. The DNA of the CDR3 is TGTGCCAGCAGTTACTCGACAGGGAGGTGGGATTCACCCCTCCACTTT.

The chain links TRBV18 to TRBJ2-7; 8 nucleotides agree with TRBD2. The V gene's germline CDR1 is KGHSH and CDR2 LQKENI. Trimming removed 3 bases from V and 6 bases from J; junction bases left unmatched: 13. CDR3 length equals 16 residues. The CDR3 region is CASSPIAPGGILEQYF. The CDR3 DNA follows: TGTGCCAGCTCACCTATAGCCCCGGGAGGGATCCTCGAGCAGTACTTC.

This chain links TRBV5-6 with TRBJ2-5; 7 nucleotides agree with TRBD2. The V gene's germline CDR1 is SGHDT and CDR2 YYEEEE. This CDR3 spans 13 amino acids. Trimming cost V 4 bases and J 6 bases; bases outside gene matches: 6. The CDR3 region is CASSGTSEQTQYF. As DNA, the CDR3 is TGTGCCAGCAGCGGTACTAGCGAACAGACCCAGTACTTC. Using reference TRBV5-6 and TRBJ2-5 for the parts outside the CDR3, the full variable domain is DAGVTQSPTHLIKTRGQQVTLRCSPKSGHDTVSWYQQALGQGPQFIFQYYEEEERQRGNFPDRFSGHQFPNYSSELNVNALLLGDSALYLCASSGTSEQTQYFGPGTRLLVL.

The CDR3 DNA follows: TGCGCCAGCAGCTGGAGGACAGGGAGGAACACTGAAGCTTTCTTT. Translated: CASSWRTGRNTEAFF. The gene calls are TRBV5-1 and TRBJ1-1; 8 nucleotides line up with TRBD1. The CDR3 has 15 residues. Losses at the gene ends were 3 bases for V and 1 base for J; bases not matched to a gene: 5. CDR1 is SGHRS, CDR2 YFSETQ, per germline.